What follows are 5 T cell receptor beta chains derived from one specimen sequenced in a study of shared clonotypes between healthy human individuals. Only in-frame clones appear in the TCRdb table, and some are missing; sequencing was by immunoSEQ multiplex PCR. The sample records 180,000 or so clones, approximately 92% being singletons. Sequences were obtained from naive CD4+ T cells sorted from blood. Described subset: CD45RA+ positively selected. The receptors derive from a woman in her 30s in good health.

V and J are TRBV7-2 and TRBJ2-5; 7 nucleotides line up with TRBD1. The J call may be in error: the DNA end matches TRBJ2-7 better. The CDR3 contains 15 residues. Germline values: CDR1 SGHTA, CDR2 FQGNSA. The CDR3 nucleotides read TGTGCCAGCAGCTTCAAGACAGGGACAACCTACGAGCAGTACTTC. It yields the protein CASSFKTGTTYEQYF.

The chain uses TRBV18 and TRBJ1-4, with D possibly being TRBD1 (6 bases). Trimming pared 1 base from V and 3 bases from J, leaving 15 bases between. Germline values: CDR1 KGHSH, CDR2 LQKENI. The CDR3 covers 17 residues. CDR3 DNA sequence: TGTGCCAGCTCACCACTACCGGTCAGGGGAGCTAATGAAAAACTGTTTTTT. This encodes CASSPLPVRGANEKLFF.

The rearrangement links TRBV30 to TRBJ2-7; tentative D call: TRBD2 (6 bases). CDR3 length: 14 residues. From germline, CDR1 is GTSNPN and CDR2 SVGIG (reference sequence). V shed 0 bases and J shed 6 bases, with 15 bases lying between them. The CDR3 protein is CAWSVSGGIREQYF. The CDR3 bases are TGTGCCTGGAGTGTATCCGGGGGAATCCGCGAGCAGTACTTC.

The CDR3 bases are TGCGCCAGCAGTGACTGGCACACCGGGGAGCTGTTTTTT. Translated, it gives CASSDWHTGELFF. The chain couples TRBV10-2 to TRBJ2-2; D not certain. The CDR3 is 13 residues long. Germline V gene lookup returns CDR1 WSHSY and CDR2 SAAADI. V was shortened by 3 bases and J by 3 bases, with 5 bases between the two germline ends.

The chain is built from TRBV30 and TRBJ2-5; either TRBD1 or TRBD2 may supply D (5 bases each). The CDR3 consists of 13 residues. Germline values: CDR1 GTSNPN, CDR2 SVGIG (reference sequence). Trimming took off 2 bases at V and 1 base at J, with 8 bases between the two ends. The CDR3 nucleotides are TGTGCCTGGAGTTCTGGGACCCAAGAGACCCAGTACTTC. This translates into CAWSSGTQETQYF.